Listed here are 6 T cell receptor beta chains from one sample, sequenced in a study of technical replicates of blood from a few donors. TCRdb keeps only in-frame clones here, not all; method: immunoSEQ multiplex PCR. The repertoire holds 85,000 to 95,000 clones, 90% to 96% seen once, with 0.36% in the top ten. The sample consisted of T cells isolated from PBMCs. Receptors were obtained from a human donor in good health.

The chain has TRBV19 and TRBJ1-5; a weak D match, TRBD1 (6 bases). From germline, CDR1 is LNHDA and CDR2 SQIVND (reference sequence). This CDR3 has 13 amino acids. Trimming shortened V by 6 bases and J by 0 bases, and 6 bases separated the two germline ends. CDR3 DNA: TGTGCCAGTAGGGACAGTAGCAATCAGCCCCAGCATTTT. This codes for CASRDSSNQPQHF.

This chain connects TRBV4-1 to TRBJ1-5, with D perhaps matching TRBD1 (5 bases). CDR3 length equals 15 residues. In germline, CDR1 is MGHRA, CDR2 YSYEKL. V gave up 0 bases and J gave up 7 bases, with 13 bases separating them. The CDR3 reads CASSQDRQGGQPQHF. The CDR3 DNA reads as TGCGCCAGCAGCCAAGATCGGCAGGGTGGGCAGCCCCAGCATTTT.

The chain recombines TRBV5-6 with TRBJ2-3, with 8 positions matching TRBD1. Per the germline V gene, CDR1 is SGHDT and CDR2 is YYEEEE. The CDR3 contains 15 residues. The V gene end was trimmed by 3 bases and the J gene end by 7 bases; junction bases not matched to a gene: 10. Here the CDR3 reads CASSYGQGSFYTQYF. The CDR3, as DNA: TGTGCCAGCAGCTACGGACAGGGTAGCTTCTATACGCAGTATTTT.

The chain recombines TRBV11-3 with TRBJ2-7; D is perhaps TRBD2 (5 bases). V was clipped by 1 base and J by 5 bases, with 15 bases between them. Germline V lookup: CDR1 SGHNT, CDR2 YENEEA. The CDR3 loop spans 15 amino acids. The CDR3 nucleotides are TGTGCCAGCAGCTTAGCTCGCGGGCCGAGGGACGAGCAGTACTTC. It is translated as CASSLARGPRDEQYF.

This chain links TRBV13 with TRBJ2-1; 12 nucleotides match TRBD2. J was trimmed by 4 bases and V by 3 bases; bases with no gene match: 4. In germline, CDR1 is PRHDT, CDR2 FYEKMQ (reference sequence). This CDR3 spans 16 amino acids. The CDR3 here is CASSFLAGGNYNEQFF. CDR3 nucleotide sequence: TGTGCCAGCAGCTTCCTAGCGGGAGGGAATTACAATGAGCAGTTCTTC.

The chain recombines TRBV18 with TRBJ2-1, with D unclear. Trimming cost V 0 bases and J 6 bases, with 3 bases left between them. Germline CDR1 KGHSH, CDR2 LQKENI. The CDR3 has 12 amino acids. DNA of the CDR3: TGTGCCAGCTCACCACCTAGCAATGAGCAGTTCTTC. Translation: CASSPPSNEQFF.